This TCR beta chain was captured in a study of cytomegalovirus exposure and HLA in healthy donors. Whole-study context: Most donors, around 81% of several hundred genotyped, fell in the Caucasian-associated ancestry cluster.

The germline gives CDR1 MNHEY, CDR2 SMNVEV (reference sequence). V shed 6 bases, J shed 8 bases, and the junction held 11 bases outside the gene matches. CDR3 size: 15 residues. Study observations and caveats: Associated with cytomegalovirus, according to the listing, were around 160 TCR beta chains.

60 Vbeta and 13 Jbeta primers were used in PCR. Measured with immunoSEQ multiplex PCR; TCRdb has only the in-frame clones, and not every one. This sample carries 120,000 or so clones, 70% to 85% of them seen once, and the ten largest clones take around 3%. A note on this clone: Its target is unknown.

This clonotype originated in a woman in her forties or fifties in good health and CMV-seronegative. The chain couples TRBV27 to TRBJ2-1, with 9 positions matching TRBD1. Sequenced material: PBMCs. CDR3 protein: CASRQMGQGSDEQFF. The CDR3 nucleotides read TGTGCCAGCAGGCAGATGGGACAGGGTTCGGATGAGCAGTTCTTC.